This entry concerns a single T cell receptor beta chain. Its antigen is still unknown. This sample was taken from a study of regulatory and conventional T cells in RAG deficiency. Study-wide results and limits: These Omenn syndrome Treg sorts may hold peripherally activated cells instead. Shorter CDR3s in all patient subsets; >75% Treg-Tconv overlap in Omenn.

V was cut by 6 bases and J by 5 bases, with 16 bases left in between. This CDR3 has 14 residues. Germline V CDR1 and CDR2: KGHSH, LQKENI. The sorted conventional CD4+ T cells were CD25-low and CD127-high, with genomic DNA sequenced. Data came from immunoSEQ multiplex PCR; TCRdb stores just in-frame clones and leaves some out. This sample has roughly 34,000 clones, with 70% to 80% found just once. These same records also appear under a second study, on regulatory T cells. This second report adds: The primer mix had 52 TRBV and 13 TRBJ primers.

This receptor was identified in a human donor in good health. The chain combines TRBV18 with TRBJ2-5, with a weak D call TRBD1 (5 bases). Sequenced input: CD4+ effector T cells sorted from blood. CDR3 amino acids: CASSPWGQVETQYF. CDR3 coding DNA: TGTGCCAGCTCGCCCTGGGGCCAAGTGGAGACCCAGTACTTC.